A single sample is the source of the 27 T cell receptor beta chains below, sequenced in a study of identical twins. A single record per CDR3 protein comes from TCRdb applying MiXCR to the 5' RACE reads. The table includes approximately 140,000 distinct CDR3 sequences, 3% to 4% detected once. The specimen sequenced was memory T cells sorted from blood. All receptors derive from a man aged 18 to 30 in good health.

This clonotype was counted ten times or more. DNA of the CDR3: TGTGCCAGCTCACCGAGGGGAGGGGGAAACAATGAGCAGTTCTTC. Its protein product is CASSPRGGGNNEQFF. V is TRBV18 and J is TRBJ2-1; D is possibly TRBD2 (7 bases). The CDR3 spans 15 residues. Trimming stripped 3 bases from V and 5 bases from J, with 14 bases between. Germline V lookup: CDR1 KGHSH, CDR2 LQKENI. Full variable domain (rest looked up from reference TRBV18 and TRBJ2-1): NAGVMQNPRHLVRRRGQEARLRCSPMKGHSHVYWYRQLPEEGLKFMVYLQKENIIDESGMPKERFSAEFPKEGPSILRIQQVVRGDSAAYFCASSPRGGGNNEQFFGPGTRLTVL.

This clonotype was recorded at least ten times. CDR3 DNA: TGTGCCAGCAGTCTGGGACTGAAGAACACTGAAGCTTTCTTT. It encodes CASSLGLKNTEAFF. This chain uses TRBV28 with TRBJ1-1; D is possibly TRBD1 (5 bases). The length of the CDR3 is 14 residues. From germline, CDR1 is MDHEN and CDR2 SYDVKM. The V end was cut by 5 bases, the J end by 1 base, with 11 bases between.

This clonotype was observed a handful of times. The V call is TRBV2, the J call TRBJ2-7; D is undetermined. This CDR3 is 13 amino acids long. Germline lookup yields CDR1 SNHLY and CDR2 FYNNEI. The germline V and J ends were trimmed by 2 bases and 0 bases, with 5 bases remaining between them. The CDR3 DNA follows: TGTGCCAGCAGTGAATCTACCTCCTACGAGCAGTACTTC. It is translated as CASSESTSYEQYF.

This clonotype has a count of ten or more. The chain has TRBV20-1 and TRBJ2-5; no clear D. Trimming stripped 0 bases from V and 7 bases from J, with 18 bases between. This CDR3 contains 15 residues. Germline V gene sequence: CDR1 DFQATT, CDR2 SNEGSKA (reference sequence). The CDR3: CSARDPTAENLTQYF. The CDR3 bases are TGCAGTGCTAGAGACCCGACCGCGGAAAATTTGACCCAGTACTTC.

This clonotype was seen many times. The chain recombines TRBV27 with TRBJ2-1; 10 bases are a match to TRBD2. CDR1 is MNHEY and CDR2 is SMNVEV in the germline V gene (reference sequence). CDR3 length: 17 amino acids. V dropped 4 bases and J dropped 7; count of bases not matched to a gene: 13. CDR3 sequence reads: CASSWSSGSDLWNEQFF. The CDR3 DNA sequence: TGTGCCAGCAGTTGGTCTAGCGGGAGTGATCTTTGGAATGAGCAGTTCTTC.

The rearrangement joins TRBV4-3 to TRBJ2-1, with TRBD2 matching 14 bases. J gave up 9 bases and V 3 bases, and 13 bases lay outside the gene matches. The CDR3 consists of 18 residues. Per the germline V gene, CDR1 is LGHNA and CDR2 is YSLEER. The CDR3 coding sequence is TGCGCCAGCAGCCAGGCGAGGATGGGACTAGCGGGAGAGGGTGAGCAGTTCTTC. This encodes CASSQARMGLAGEGEQFF.

This clonotype was found many times. This chain joins TRBV6-2 or TRBV6-3 and TRBJ2-1; TRBD2 aligns across 10 bases. V shed 6 bases, J shed 4 bases, and the junction held 15 bases outside the gene matches. The CDR3 has 18 residues. Germline V CDR1 and CDR2: MNHEY, SVGEGT. CDR3 protein: CASSSLSPGLAIYNEQFF. CDR3 nucleotides: TGTGCCAGCAGCTCACTATCACCGGGACTAGCGATATACAATGAGCAGTTCTTC.

This chain connects TRBV9 to TRBJ1-2; 9 bases fit TRBD1. The CDR3 consists of 15 residues. V was clipped by 2 bases and J by 4 bases; unmatched bases: 6. Germline V gene lookup returns CDR1 SGDLS and CDR2 YYNGEE. The CDR3 protein is CASSVHRGPGYGYTF. For the CDR3, the DNA is TGTGCCAGCAGCGTTCACAGGGGGCCGGGCTATGGCTACACCTTC.

This clonotype was detected ten times or more. V usage is TRBV29-1 and J usage is TRBJ1-6; TRBD1 aligns across 7 bases. Germline V lookup: CDR1 SQVTM, CDR2 ANQGSEA. J gave up 9 bases and V 7 bases, and 9 bases lay outside the gene matches. The CDR3 runs 13 residues. The DNA for the CDR3 is TGCAGCGCCTCTACAGGGGAGGCTTCACCCCTCCACTTT. Translation: CSASTGEASPLHF.

This clonotype has just a few counts. This rearrangement joins TRBV7-9 to TRBJ2-3; D is unclear. The germline V gene encodes CDR1 SEHNR and CDR2 FQNEAQ (reference sequence). Trimming shortened V by 3 bases and J by 7 bases, and 8 bases separated the two germline ends. The length of the CDR3 is 12 residues. The CDR3 DNA reads TGTGCCAGCAGCTTTTATGAAAATACGCAGTATTTT. Its translation is CASSFYENTQYF.

This clonotype came up many times. The V and J genes are TRBV20-1 and TRBJ2-4, with 7 positions matching TRBD2. V lost 4 bases to trimming and J lost 7 bases; unmatched junction nucleotides: 4. The CDR3 is made up of 12 amino acids. CDR1 and CDR2 from the germline V gene are DFQATT and SNEGSKA (reference sequence). CDR3 sequence reads: CSAIGGGNIQYF. For the CDR3, the DNA is TGCAGTGCTATCGGGGGAGGGAACATTCAGTACTTC.

This clonotype was recorded a few times. The chain links TRBV24-1 to TRBJ2-1, with 10 positions matching TRBD2. The J segment lost 7 bases and the V segment lost 6 bases, leaving 11 bases of the junction unmatched. The germline V gene has CDR1 KGHDR and CDR2 SFDVKD. This CDR3 region has 16 residues. The CDR3 region has the DNA TGTGCCACCAGTAACAAGGGACTAGCGTCAGGGAATGAGCAGTTCTTC. Protein: CATSNKGLASGNEQFF.

This clonotype has at least ten counts. This chain links TRBV7-6 with TRBJ2-3; no reliable D call. CDR3 length: 12 residues. Trimming removed 2 bases from V and 6 bases from J, with 6 bases in between. From germline, CDR1 is SGHVS and CDR2 FNYEAQ. In nucleotides, the CDR3 is TGTGCCAGCAGCTTAACCGAGGATACGCAGTATTTT. Residues: CASSLTEDTQYF.

In this sample, this clonotype turned up many times. The chain links TRBV27 to TRBJ2-1, with a possible D match to TRBD2 (6 bases). Germline V gene sequence: CDR1 MNHEY, CDR2 SMNVEV (reference sequence). This CDR3 comprises 15 residues. V was pared by 8 bases and J by 4 bases, with 18 bases between. The CDR3 spells CASCLRGAGYNEQFF. CDR3 nucleotides: TGTGCCAGCTGCCTTCGGGGAGCGGGTTACAATGAGCAGTTCTTC.

Ten or more counts support this clonotype. The chain uses TRBV24-1 and TRBJ2-3; D gene uncertain. CDR1 is KGHDR, CDR2 SFDVKD, per germline. The V end lost 3 bases, the J end lost 2 bases, and 5 bases lay between the germline ends. The CDR3 loop spans 13 amino acids. In nucleotides, the CDR3 is TGTGCCACCAGTGATCCCAACACAGATACGCAGTATTTT. This gives the protein CATSDPNTDTQYF.

This clonotype has a count of ten or more. The chain carries TRBV12-3 or TRBV12-4 and TRBJ1-5; 8 bases are a match to TRBD1. Trimming removed 6 bases from V and 0 bases from J; junction bases left unmatched: 13. The length of the CDR3 is 18 residues. CDR3: CASSAINRGFYSNQPQHF. The CDR3 DNA reads as TGTGCCAGCAGCGCTATCAACAGGGGGTTCTATAGCAATCAGCCCCAGCATTTT.

The chain employs TRBV6-5 and TRBJ1-4; D gene uncertain. The ends were cut back, 2 bases at V and 7 bases at J, with 11 bases in the middle. This CDR3 region has 14 residues. Germline loops: CDR1 MNHEY, CDR2 SVGAGI. The CDR3 loop is CASSYTARSEKLFF. For the CDR3, the DNA is TGTGCCAGCAGTTACACGGCCCGGAGTGAAAAACTGTTTTTT.

This clonotype occurred many times. The chain couples TRBV7-2 to TRBJ1-6; 10 nucleotides line up with TRBD1. There are 15 residues in the CDR3. Germline V gives CDR1 SGHTA, CDR2 FQGNSA. The J segment lost 10 bases and the V segment lost 1 base, leaving 4 bases of the junction unmatched. CDR3 amino acids: CASSLGTGGRSPLHF. DNA of the CDR3: TGTGCCAGCAGCTTAGGGACAGGGGGACGGTCACCCCTCCACTTT.

In its sample, this clonotype was seen many times. This rearrangement joins TRBV29-1 to TRBJ2-1; perhaps TRBD2 as D (5 bases). CDR1 and CDR2 from the germline V gene are SQVTM and ANQGSEA. This CDR3 is 11 amino acids long. V lost 3 bases to trimming and J lost 9 bases, with 9 bases between them. The CDR3 here is CSVEEALEQFF. For the CDR3, the DNA is TGCAGCGTTGAGGAGGCGCTTGAGCAGTTCTTC.

This clonotype showed up many times. J is TRBJ2-1 and V is TRBV9; D might be TRBD1 (5 bases). Trimming shortened V by 6 bases and J by 11 bases, and 15 bases separated the two germline ends. This CDR3 has 12 residues. Germline V CDR1 and CDR2: SGDLS, YYNGEE. Here the CDR3 reads CASTDAGNQQFF. DNA for the CDR3: TGTGCCAGCACCGACGCAGGGAATCAGCAGTTCTTC. Supplemented by reference TRBV9 and TRBJ2-1, the full variable domain reads DSGVTQTPKHLITATGQRVTLRCSPRSGDLSVYWYQQSLDQGLQFLIQYYNGEERAKGNILERFSAQQFPDLHSELNLSSLELGDSALYFCASTDAGNQQFFGPGTRLTVL.

Ten or more counts support this clonotype. Here the CDR3 DNA reads TGCAGTGCTAGAGATTTAAGCGGGAGGTTCCAAGAGACCCAGTACTTC. Protein product: CSARDLSGRFQETQYF. The chain carries TRBV20-1 and TRBJ2-5; 9 bases are shared with TRBD2. The CDR3 spans 16 residues. J was trimmed by 1 base and V by 0 bases; bases with no gene match: 6. The germline V gene encodes CDR1 DFQATT and CDR2 SNEGSKA (reference sequence).

This clonotype has a count of ten or more. This chain uses TRBV6-5 with TRBJ2-7, with D maybe TRBD1 (5 bases). CDR3 size: 14 residues. Between the trimmed V and J ends, which lost 4 bases and 1 base, there was a span of 11 bases. In germline, CDR1 is MNHEY, CDR2 SVGAGI. CDR3 sequence: CASSFLRTSYEQYF. The CDR3 nucleotides read TGTGCCAGCAGTTTTTTGAGGACATCCTACGAGCAGTACTTC.

There are many counts of this clonotype. The chain combines TRBV4-2 with TRBJ2-1, with 7 bases lining up with TRBD2. CDR1 is LGHNA, CDR2 YNFKEQ, per germline. V shed 1 base, J shed 7 bases, and the junction held 7 bases outside the gene matches. The CDR3 sequence is 15 residues long. The CDR3 protein is CASSQVGGRGNEQFF. As DNA, the CDR3 is TGTGCCAGCAGCCAAGTGGGTGGGAGGGGTAATGAGCAGTTCTTC.

This clonotype has ten or more counts. This chain connects TRBV9 to TRBJ2-1; unclear D gene. Germline CDR1 and CDR2: SGDLS and YYNGEE. The CDR3 extends over 14 amino acids. Trimming stripped 4 bases from V and 5 bases from J, with 13 bases between. CDR3 in DNA: TGTGCCAGCAGCCTCCGTGGCGGCAACAATGAGCAGTTCTTC. It translates to CASSLRGGNNEQFF.

This clonotype was seen many times. V gene TRBV29-1 combines with J gene TRBJ2-3; 11 positions match TRBD1. The V gene's germline CDR1 is SQVTM and CDR2 ANQGSEA. Trimming removed 5 bases from V and 3 bases from J; junction bases left unmatched: 7. This CDR3 has 15 amino acids. CDR3 amino acids: CSVSPGTGGTDTQYF. The CDR3 DNA reads TGCAGCGTTTCCCCCGGGACAGGGGGGACAGATACGCAGTATTTT.

This clonotype came up many times. The genes are TRBV20-1 and TRBJ2-1; 7 bases fit TRBD2. The CDR3 extends over 13 amino acids. J gave up 0 bases and V 7 bases, and 3 bases lay outside the gene matches. CDR1 and CDR2 from the germline V gene are DFQATT and SNEGSKA (reference sequence). The CDR3 protein is CSEAGSSYNEQFF. For the CDR3, the DNA is TGCAGTGAAGCGGGATCCTCCTACAATGAGCAGTTCTTC.

This clonotype was counted at least ten times. This chain links TRBV7-9 with TRBJ2-7; perhaps D is TRBD1 or TRBD2 (5 bases each). Germline lookup yields CDR1 SEHNR and CDR2 FQNEAQ (reference sequence). The CDR3 runs to 15 residues. The germline V and J ends were trimmed by 2 bases and 1 base, with 12 bases remaining between them. The CDR3 region is CASSLMGRISYEQYF. The CDR3 coding sequence is TGTGCCAGCAGCTTAATGGGACGCATATCCTACGAGCAGTACTTC.